Shown below are 8 T cell receptor beta chains from a single sample sequenced in a study of T cells after posttransplantation cyclophosphamide. Control samples came 1 year after myeloablative marrow transplants with methotrexate plus calcineurin inhibitor. The data were produced by immunoSEQ multiplex PCR, yet TCRdb's version contains in-frame clones alone and is incomplete. The repertoire consists of about 17,000 clones, with 75% to 90% occurring once and the leading ten covering less than 30%. The specimen was PBMCs, collected after allogeneic stem cell transplant with calcineurin inhibitor and methotrexate. The receptors come from a female patient between 18 and 30 years old who received an allogeneic stem cell transplant from an unrelated donor, was CMV-positive, and had acute and chronic GVHD. Some T cells may possibly be graft donor cells.

The chain recombines TRBV18 with TRBJ2-7; D uncertain. Germline lookup yields CDR1 KGHSH and CDR2 LQKENI. Trimming pared 2 bases from V and 4 bases from J, leaving 9 bases between. The length of the CDR3 is 13 residues. This CDR3 is CASSPGPQYEQYF. The DNA of the CDR3 is TGTGCCAGCTCACCAGGGCCCCAGTACGAGCAGTACTTC.

The CDR3 loop reads CATSRGGGLAGDYEQYF. CDR3 nucleotide sequence: TGTGCCACCAGCAGAGGGGGGGGACTAGCGGGCGACTACGAGCAGTACTTC. The rearrangement joins TRBV15 to TRBJ2-7, with 12 bases aligning to TRBD2. V lost 1 base and J lost 3; bases outside the gene matches: 7. Germline loops: CDR1 LNHNV, CDR2 YYDKDF (reference sequence). The CDR3 has 17 amino acids.

This chain joins TRBV6-5 and TRBJ2-7, with 10 bases that match TRBD1. Losses at the gene ends were 2 bases for V and 2 bases for J; bases not matched to a gene: 3. The germline gives CDR1 MNHEY, CDR2 SVGAGI. CDR3 length: 15 amino acids. CDR3 region: CASSYRGTGAYEQYF. In DNA, the CDR3 is TGTGCCAGCAGTTACCGGGGGACAGGGGCCTACGAGCAGTACTTC.

J is TRBJ1-4 and V is TRBV19; a weak D match, TRBD1 (5 bases). V was clipped by 4 bases and J by 0 bases, with 15 bases between them. The CDR3 covers 17 residues. Germline V gene data show CDR1 as LNHDA and CDR2 as SQIVND (reference sequence). DNA of the CDR3: TGTGCCAGTAGTACGCGACGGGGGTTTGCAACTAATGAAAAACTGTTTTTT. This translates into CASSTRRGFATNEKLFF.

V usage is TRBV4-2 and J usage is TRBJ2-1, with a tentative D call TRBD2 (7 bases). The CDR3 is 17 amino acids. Trimming took off 2 bases at V and 2 bases at J, with 16 bases between the two ends. Looked up from germline, CDR1 is LGHNA and CDR2 is YNFKEQ. This CDR3 reads CASSQPRGDITYNEQFF. In DNA, the CDR3 is TGTGCCAGCAGCCAACCTCGGGGGGACATCACCTACAATGAGCAGTTCTTC.

The rearrangement joins TRBV5-6 to TRBJ2-1; D not resolved. Germline V gives CDR1 SGHDT, CDR2 YYEEEE. The V and J ends lost 0 bases and 7 bases respectively, with 17 bases between them. CDR3 size: 16 residues. The chain's CDR3 is CASSLAAVSRRNEQFF. CDR3 sequence (DNA): TGTGCCAGCAGCTTGGCGGCGGTCTCGCGGAGAAATGAGCAGTTCTTC. The full variable domain, in which reference TRBV5-6 and TRBJ2-1 provide the parts outside the CDR3, is DAGVTQSPTHLIKTRGQQVTLRCSPKSGHDTVSWYQQALGQGPQFIFQYYEEEERQRGNFPDRFSGHQFPNYSSELNVNALLLGDSALYLCASSLAAVSRRNEQFFGPGTRLTVL.

The chain employs TRBV25-1 and TRBJ2-3, with D possibly being TRBD1 (6 bases). Germline lookup yields CDR1 MGHDK and CDR2 SYGVNS. V was clipped by 7 bases and J by 2 bases, with 13 bases between them. The CDR3 is 14 amino acids. The CDR3 DNA is TGTGCCAGCAAGGGGGACCAACTCACAGATACGCAGTATTTT. Protein: CASKGDQLTDTQYF.

The genes are TRBV20-1 and TRBJ1-2; D might be TRBD1 (5 bases). Germline V CDR1 and CDR2: DFQATT, SNEGSKA (reference sequence). This CDR3 is 10 amino acids long. The ends were cut back, 8 bases at V and 6 bases at J, with 10 bases in the middle. This chain's CDR3 is CSSDRDGYTF. CDR3 sequence (DNA): TGCAGTTCCGACAGAGATGGCTACACCTTC.